A single sample gave rise to the 4 T cell receptor beta chains below, sequenced in a study of blood T cell repertoires in COVID-19. Method: immunoSEQ multiplex PCR; TCRdb's copy keeps in-frame clones and lacks some. The profile shows some 200,000 clones, roughly 91% of them singletons. Sequences were obtained from PBMCs or T cells enriched from blood (not recorded which). These receptor sequences come from a man aged 25-40 years in a cohort exposed to, infected with or recovered from COVID-19 (not recorded which).

This chain uses TRBV6-4 with TRBJ1-1; the D gene is possibly TRBD1 (6 bases). Trimming stripped 4 bases from V and 2 bases from J, with 14 bases between. The CDR3 contains 15 residues. Germline V lookup: CDR1 MRHNA, CDR2 SNTAGT. The CDR3 DNA reads as TGTGCCAGCAGTGCATCGGGACACTCAAACACTGAAGCTTTCTTT. Protein sequence: CASSASGHSNTEAFF.

This rearrangement joins TRBV7-6 to TRBJ2-1; 10 bases agree with TRBD2. V trimming: 5 bases; J trimming: 1 base; junction bases outside the gene matches: 11. The CDR3 runs 18 residues. From germline, CDR1 is SGHVS and CDR2 FNYEAQ. The CDR3 protein is CASSRLTSGIGSYNEQFF. As DNA, the CDR3 is TGTGCCAGCAGCCGACTTACTAGCGGGATAGGGTCCTACAATGAGCAGTTCTTC.

The genes are TRBV10-3 and TRBJ1-4; D is possibly TRBD1 (5 bases). With 2 bases removed from V and 8 bases from J, the gap between germline ends came to 12 bases. The CDR3 has 14 amino acids. The germline V gene has CDR1 ENHRY and CDR2 SYGVKD. DNA of the CDR3: TGTGCCATCAGTGAGACCGGACACAGGGAAAAACTGTTTTTT. Protein sequence: CAISETGHREKLFF.

The CDR3 DNA follows: TGTGCCAGCGGCCCTGGACAGGGTAAGGGGTACGAGCAGTACTTC. Translation: CASGPGQGKGYEQYF. This rearrangement joins TRBV6-5 to TRBJ2-7, with TRBD1 matching 8 bases. Trimming removed 8 bases from V and 4 bases from J; junction bases left unmatched: 13. The CDR3 covers 15 residues. Germline CDR1 reads MNHEY; CDR2 reads SVGAGI.